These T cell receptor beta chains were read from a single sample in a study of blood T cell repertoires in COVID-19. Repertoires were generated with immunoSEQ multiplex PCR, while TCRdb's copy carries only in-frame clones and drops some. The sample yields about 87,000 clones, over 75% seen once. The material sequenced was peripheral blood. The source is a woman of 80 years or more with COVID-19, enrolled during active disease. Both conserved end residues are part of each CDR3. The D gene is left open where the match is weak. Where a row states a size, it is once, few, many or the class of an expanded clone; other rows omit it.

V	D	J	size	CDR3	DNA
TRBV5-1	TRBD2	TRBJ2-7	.	CASMGEGYEQYF	TGCGCCAGCATGGGGGAGGGGTACGAGCAGTACTTC
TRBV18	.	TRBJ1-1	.	CASSTLTENTEAFF	TGTGCCAGCTCAACCTTGACAGAGAACACTGAAGCTTTCTTT
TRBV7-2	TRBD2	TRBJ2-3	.	CASSLVGGGITDTQYF	TGTGCCAGCAGCTTAGTGGGCGGGGGGATCACAGATACGCAGTATTTT
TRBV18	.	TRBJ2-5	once	CASSPPGRAGETQYF	TGTGCCAGCTCACCGCCGGGTCGCGCGGGAGAGACCCAGTACTTC
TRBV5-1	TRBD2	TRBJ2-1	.	CASSFTAGLADNEQFF	TGCGCCAGCAGCTTCACCGCGGGACTAGCGGACAATGAGCAGTTCTTC
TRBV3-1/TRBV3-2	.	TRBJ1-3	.	CASSQDYGGNTIYF	TGTGCCAGCAGCCAAGATTACGGGGGGAACACCATATATTTT
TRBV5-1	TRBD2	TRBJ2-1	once	CASSLATSGSGGDEQFF	TGCGCCAGCAGCTTGGCTACTAGCGGGAGTGGGGGCGATGAGCAGTTCTTC
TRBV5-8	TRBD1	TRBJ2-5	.	CASSQDRGRETQYF	TGTGCCAGCAGCCAAGACAGGGGGAGGGAGACCCAGTACTTC
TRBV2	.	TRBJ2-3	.	CASVPWRTRLSTDTQYF	TGTGCCAGCGTTCCGTGGAGGACTCGCCTTAGCACAGATACGCAGTATTTT
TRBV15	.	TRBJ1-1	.	CATSRGGGANTEAFF	TGTGCCACCAGCAGAGGGGGGGGCGCAAACACTGAAGCTTTCTTT
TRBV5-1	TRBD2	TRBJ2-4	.	CASSSSGGSLLNIQYF	TGCGCCAGCAGCTCGAGCGGGGGGTCGCTTTTGAACATTCAGTACTTC
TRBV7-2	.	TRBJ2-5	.	CASSLVSPSGTQYF	TGTGCCAGCAGCTTAGTATCCCCGAGCGGGACCCAGTACTTC
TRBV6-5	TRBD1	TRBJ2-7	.	CASRRDRAYSYEQYF	TGTGCCAGCAGGAGAGACAGGGCGTACTCCTACGAGCAGTACTTC
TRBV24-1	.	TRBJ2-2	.	CATSDQQGFTGELFF	TGTGCCACCAGTGATCAACAGGGTTTCACCGGGGAGCTGTTTTTT
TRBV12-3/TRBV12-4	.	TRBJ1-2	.	CASRRINYGYTF	TGTGCCAGCAGGAGGATTAACTATGGCTACACCTTC
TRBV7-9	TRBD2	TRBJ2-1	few	CASRPTSGRALDNEQFF	TGTGCCAGCAGGCCAACTAGCGGCCGGGCGTTGGACAATGAGCAGTTCTTC
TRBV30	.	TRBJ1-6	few	CAWSVPGVVGSPLHF	TGTGCCTGGAGTGTACCAGGGGTTGTGGGGTCACCCCTCCACTTT
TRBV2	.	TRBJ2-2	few	CASSAPMGGGGNTGELFF	TGTGCCAGCAGTGCCCCCATGGGGGGCGGGGGGAACACCGGGGAGCTGTTTTTT
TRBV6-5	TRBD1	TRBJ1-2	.	CASSIRQGIGGYTF	TGTGCCAGCAGTATCCGACAGGGGATAGGTGGCTACACCTTC
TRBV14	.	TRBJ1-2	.	CASSTGSFGYTF	TGTGCCAGCAGCACTGGGAGCTTCGGCTACACCTTC
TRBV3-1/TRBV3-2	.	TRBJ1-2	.	CASSQVLGRGYGYTF	TGTGCCAGCAGCCAAGTTCTAGGTAGGGGCTATGGCTACACCTTC
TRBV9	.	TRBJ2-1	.	CASSDPTGYNEQFF	TGTGCCAGCAGCGACCCCACGGGCTACAATGAGCAGTTCTTC